Following are 9 T cell receptor beta chains from one sample sequenced in a study of T cell responses to AZD1222 COVID-19 vaccine. Sequencing was performed with immunoSEQ multiplex PCR; in TCRdb, only in-frame clones are kept and a portion is missing. The table has more than 90,000 clones, about 88% seen once. The input for sequencing was peripheral blood, taken on day 0 of AZD1222 vaccination. The receptors come from an adult in good health.

The V gene is TRBV5-6, the J gene TRBJ1-2; D is unresolved. The length of the CDR3 is 14 residues. V was pared by 1 base and J by 7 bases, with 14 bases between. Germline V gene data show CDR1 as SGHDT and CDR2 as YYEEEE. The CDR3 reads CASSLNYRPGGYTF. In DNA, the CDR3 is TGTGCCAGCAGCTTGAATTATAGGCCGGGTGGCTACACCTTC.

The chain joins TRBV30 to TRBJ2-3; the D is unclear. CDR3 length: 15 amino acids. The V end lost 0 bases, the J end lost 1 base, and 11 bases lay between the germline ends. Germline CDR1 GTSNPN, CDR2 SVGIG (reference sequence). The CDR3 sequence: CAWSVGNGGTDTQYF. Written as DNA, the CDR3 is TGTGCCTGGAGTGTAGGGAATGGTGGCACAGATACGCAGTATTTT.

The chain employs TRBV5-1 and TRBJ1-3; 11 bases line up with TRBD1. From germline, CDR1 is SGHRS and CDR2 YFSETQ. The length of the CDR3 is 16 residues. The V and J ends lost 3 bases and 0 bases, in that order; junction bases with no gene match: 2. The CDR3 is CASSWDRGNSGNTIYF. CDR3 nucleotide sequence: TGCGCCAGCAGCTGGGACAGGGGGAACTCTGGAAACACCATATATTTT.

This clone appeared many times. The CDR3 protein is CASSYSTGGSGYTF. For the CDR3, the DNA is TGTGCCAGCAGTTACTCGACAGGGGGCTCTGGCTACACCTTC. The gene calls are TRBV6-5 and TRBJ1-2, with TRBD1 matching over 10 bases. V shed 0 bases and J 7 bases; nucleotides not matched to a gene: 2. Germline CDR1 is MNHEY and CDR2 is SVGAGI. This CDR3 contains 14 residues.

The J gene is TRBJ2-2, the V gene TRBV19; 9 nucleotides align to TRBD2. J was trimmed by 7 bases and V by 3 bases; bases with no gene match: 9. The CDR3 has 16 residues. Germline lookup yields CDR1 LNHDA and CDR2 SQIVND (reference sequence). The DNA of the CDR3 is TGTGCCAGTAGTATTGGGCTAGCGGGAAGAATCGGGGAGCTGTTTTTT. Encoded protein: CASSIGLAGRIGELFF. The full variable domain, in which reference TRBV19 and TRBJ2-2 provide the parts outside the CDR3, is DGGITQSPKYLFRKEGQNVTLSCEQNLNHDAMYWYRQDPGQGLRLIYYSQIVNDFQKGDIAEGYSVSREKKESFPLTVTSAQKNPTAFYLCASSIGLAGRIGELFFGEGSRLTVL.

V is TRBV10-3 and J is TRBJ1-2, with 9 positions matching TRBD1. The CDR3 is made up of 14 amino acids. Germline V gives CDR1 ENHRY, CDR2 SYGVKD. The ends lost 6 bases at V and 7 bases at J; junction bases unmatched: 9. CDR3 residues: CAIRTGQGDVGYTF. Here the CDR3 DNA reads TGTGCCATCAGGACGGGACAGGGAGACGTTGGCTACACCTTC.

The chain links TRBV11-2 to TRBJ1-4, with D uncertain. The germline gives CDR1 SGHAT, CDR2 FQNNGV. V lost 4 bases and J lost 6, with 3 bases in between. The CDR3 has 11 residues. CDR3 loop: CASSSYEKLFF. The CDR3 DNA reads as TGTGCCAGCAGCTCTTATGAAAAACTGTTTTTT.

The V and J genes are TRBV5-1 and TRBJ2-3; TRBD2 matches at 7 bases. Germline V gene data show CDR1 as SGHRS and CDR2 as YFSETQ. The CDR3 sequence is 14 residues long. Trimming at V came to 9 bases and at J to 8 bases, leaving 15 bases not matched to a gene. Here the CDR3 DNA reads TGCGCCACCCAAGAGGGTGCGGGAGTAGGTACGCAGTATTTT. Translating gives CATQEGAGVGTQYF.

V is TRBV18 and J is TRBJ1-4, with D unclear. V lost 2 bases and J 2 bases, leaving 6 bases between the germline ends. Looked up from germline, CDR1 is KGHSH and CDR2 is LQKENI. The CDR3 spans 14 residues. CDR3 nucleotides: TGTGCCAGCTCACCAGGGTCCACTAATGAAAAACTGTTTTTT. It codes for CASSPGSTNEKLFF. The full variable domain, completed using reference TRBV18 and TRBJ1-4, is NAGVMQNPRHLVRRRGQEARLRCSPMKGHSHVYWYRQLPEEGLKFMVYLQKENIIDESGMPKERFSAEFPKEGPSILRIQQVVRGDSAAYFCASSPGSTNEKLFFGSGTQLSVL.